The 28 T cell receptor beta chains reported below all come from one sample, sequenced in a study of cytomegalovirus exposure and HLA in healthy donors. Generated by immunoSEQ multiplex PCR, the TCRdb table keeps only in-frame clones and is missing some. The sample contains about 73,000 clones, about 95% of which appear only once. The sample consisted of PBMCs. The receptors here all came from a man aged 18 to 30 in good health and CMV-seronegative.

This clone was seen a few times. The chain employs TRBV6-1 and TRBJ2-3; TRBD2 matches 14 bases. V lost 4 bases to trimming and J lost 4 bases; unmatched junction nucleotides: 4. Germline lookup yields CDR1 MNHNS and CDR2 SASEGT. This CDR3 spans 16 amino acids. CDR3 region: CASSALTSGGADTQYF. The CDR3 DNA reads as TGTGCCAGCAGTGCCTTGACTAGCGGGGGGGCAGATACGCAGTATTTT.

The rearrangement uses TRBV9 and TRBJ2-1; TRBD2 matches 12 bases. The V gene end was trimmed by 0 bases and the J gene end by 8 bases; junction bases not matched to a gene: 3. The CDR3 runs to 15 residues. In germline, CDR1 is SGDLS, CDR2 YYNGEE. In DNA, the CDR3 is TGTGCCAGCAGCGTAGCTAGCGGGGGGGCCGATGAGCAGTTCTTC. Amino acids: CASSVASGGADEQFF.

The chain carries TRBV6-1 and TRBJ1-5; D is possibly TRBD1 (6 bases). Looked up from germline, CDR1 is MNHNS and CDR2 is SASEGT. The CDR3 runs to 17 residues. The V end lost 0 bases, the J end lost 4 bases, and 16 bases lay between the germline ends. CDR3 bases: TGTGCCAGCAGTGAAGCCGGGGCGGGGGCGTATAATCAGCCCCAGCATTTT. As protein: CASSEAGAGAYNQPQHF.

The genes are TRBV30 and TRBJ1-1, with no clear D. This CDR3 spans 13 amino acids. Between the trimmed V and J ends, which lost 3 bases and 1 base, there was a span of 9 bases. CDR1 GTSNPN and CDR2 SVGIG come from the germline V gene (reference sequence). In nucleotides, the CDR3 is TGTGCCTGGAGCCACGGGGAGAACACTGAAGCTTTCTTT. It yields the protein CAWSHGENTEAFF. Using reference TRBV30 and TRBJ1-1 for the parts outside the CDR3, the full variable domain is SQTIHQWPATLVQPVGSPLSLECTVEGTSNPNLYWYRQAAGRGLQLLFYSVGIGQISSEVPQNLSASRPQDRQFILSSKKLLLSDSGFYLCAWSHGENTEAFFGQGTRLTVV.

The chain has TRBV5-8 and TRBJ1-2; the D gene is possibly TRBD1 (6 bases). CDR1 SGHTS and CDR2 YDEGEE come from the germline V gene. Trimming took off 1 base at V and 7 bases at J, with 14 bases between the two ends. The CDR3 is 14 residues long. The CDR3 bases are TGTGCCAGCAGCTTGAACAGGGCACAGGGTGGCTACACCTTC. Translated: CASSLNRAQGGYTF.

The V and J genes are TRBV6-5 and TRBJ2-7; 8 positions match TRBD1. Germline V CDR1 and CDR2: MNHEY, SVGAGI. This CDR3 has 14 amino acids. With 6 bases clipped from V and 5 bases from J, the junction kept 9 bases outside the gene matches. Here the CDR3 reads CASREQGGRDEQYF. The CDR3 DNA follows: TGTGCCAGCAGAGAACAGGGGGGTCGCGACGAGCAGTACTTC.

The chain couples TRBV27 to TRBJ1-2, with D tentatively TRBD1 (6 bases). Germline CDR1 is MNHEY and CDR2 is SMNVEV (reference sequence). CDR3 length equals 12 residues. Between the trimmed V and J ends, which lost 6 bases and 8 bases, there was a span of 13 bases. The CDR3 region has the DNA TGTGCCAGCAGCAGGGGAAACGGCGGCTACACCTTC. Protein: CASSRGNGGYTF.

The V call is TRBV28, the J call TRBJ1-2, with 8 bases lining up with TRBD1. The length of the CDR3 is 16 residues. Germline V CDR1 and CDR2: MDHEN, SYDVKM. Trimming took 2 bases from V and 3 from J; bases not matched to a gene: 8. CDR3 in amino acids: CASSLEVPGGDYGYTF. As DNA, the CDR3 is TGTGCCAGCAGTTTAGAAGTCCCAGGGGGCGACTATGGCTACACCTTC.

A single count supports this clone. Compared with germline, one end of the junction differs, possibly owing to a read error. V usage is TRBV5-8 and J usage is TRBJ1-1; no firm D call. This CDR3 is built from 12 residues. Germline V gene sequence: CDR1 SGHTS, CDR2 YDEGEE. CDR3 loop: CASSSPRTGAFF. The CDR3 nucleotides are TGTGCCAGCAGCTCGCCCCGAACTGGAGCTTTCTTT.

This chain uses TRBV7-9 with TRBJ2-5; 8 bases fit TRBD1. This CDR3 spans 15 amino acids. Germline V gene sequence: CDR1 SEHNR, CDR2 FQNEAQ (reference sequence). The J segment lost 1 base and the V segment lost 5 bases, leaving 6 bases of the junction unmatched. The chain's CDR3 is CASSLDGQGQETQYF. The CDR3 bases are TGTGCCAGCAGCCTAGACGGACAGGGCCAAGAGACCCAGTACTTC.

The chain has TRBV7-3 and TRBJ2-1, with D maybe TRBD2 (7 bases). The CDR3 consists of 13 residues. Germline loops: CDR1 SGHTA, CDR2 FQGTGA. Trimming removed 8 bases from V and 3 bases from J, with 11 bases in between. The CDR3 region is CASGGGGYNEQFF. The CDR3 DNA is TGTGCCAGCGGGGGCGGGGGCTACAATGAGCAGTTCTTC. The variable domain in full, completed from reference TRBV7-3 and TRBJ2-1, reads GAGVSQTPSNKVTEKGKYVELRCDPISGHTALYWYRQSLGQGPEFLIYFQGTGAADDSGLPNDRFFAVRPEGSVSTLKIQRTERGDSAVYLCASGGGGYNEQFFGPGTRLTVL.

This chain links TRBV28 with TRBJ2-7; 9 nucleotides align to TRBD2. CDR1 and CDR2 from the germline V gene are MDHEN and SYDVKM. The trim removed 5 bases at V and 4 bases at J, leaving 6 bases unmatched. The CDR3 has 14 residues. In DNA form, the CDR3 reads TGTGCCAGCAGTATCAGCGGGGGGAGTTACGAGCAGTACTTC. It codes for CASSISGGSYEQYF.

This chain joins TRBV6-1 and TRBJ1-4; no definite D call. CDR3 length: 16 amino acids. Trimming removed 2 bases from V and 7 bases from J, with 17 bases in between. In germline, CDR1 is MNHNS, CDR2 SASEGT. The DNA of the CDR3 is TGTGCCAGCAGTGAATTTGACGGAGGCGGTAGTGAAAAACTGTTTTTT. Its protein product is CASSEFDGGGSEKLFF.

The chain has TRBV28 and TRBJ2-2, with D possibly TRBD1 on 5 matching bases. The CDR3 runs 14 residues. Trimming left V 3 bases short and J 7 bases short, with 12 bases between. Germline V CDR1 and CDR2: MDHEN, SYDVKM. The CDR3 sequence: CASSFGQGVGELFF. The CDR3 nucleotides read TGTGCCAGCAGTTTTGGGCAGGGCGTCGGGGAGCTGTTTTTT.

This clone was observed a single time. V gene TRBV18 combines with J gene TRBJ2-2, with 7 bases aligning to TRBD2. The CDR3 runs to 19 residues. V shed 0 bases, J shed 1 base, and the junction held 11 bases outside the gene matches. Germline V gives CDR1 KGHSH, CDR2 LQKENI. CDR3: CASSPPFEPAGENTGELFF. For the CDR3, the DNA is TGTGCCAGCTCACCACCGTTCGAGCCGGCGGGGGAGAACACCGGGGAGCTGTTTTTT.

This clone appeared a single time. The chain joins TRBV19 to TRBJ2-3; 11 positions match TRBD2. Germline CDR1 is LNHDA and CDR2 is SQIVND (reference sequence). Trimming took 7 bases from V and 5 from J; bases not matched to a gene: 11. The CDR3 is 16 residues long. CDR3 coding DNA: TGTGCCAGTAATCACTTCCTAGCGGGGGGTTTAGATACGCAGTATTTT. As protein: CASNHFLAGGLDTQYF.

The chain recombines TRBV19 with TRBJ2-7; 8 bases line up with TRBD2. The germline gives CDR1 LNHDA, CDR2 SQIVND (reference sequence). J was trimmed by 6 bases and V by 0 bases; bases with no gene match: 7. This CDR3 spans 15 amino acids. CDR3 bases: TGTGCCAGTAGTATAGATCGGCGGGGGGCGAGCGAGCAGTACTTC. The encoded protein is CASSIDRRGASEQYF.

The V call is TRBV7-9, the J call TRBJ1-4; D not resolved. CDR3 length: 13 residues. Trimming took off 2 bases at V and 5 bases at J, with 6 bases between the two ends. Per germline, CDR1 SEHNR and CDR2 FQNEAQ (reference sequence). CDR3 DNA sequence: TGTGCCAGCAGCTTAACAGTGAATGAAAAACTGTTTTTT. It translates to CASSLTVNEKLFF.

This clone was detected once. The gene calls are TRBV11-2 and TRBJ2-3; 8 positions match TRBD2. Trimming at V came to 1 base and at J to 4 bases, leaving 13 bases not matched to a gene. The germline V gene has CDR1 SGHAT and CDR2 FQNNGV. The CDR3 length is 18 residues. The CDR3 nucleotides read TGTGCCAGCAGCTTAGTTTTGGGCGGGGGGTTAAGGTCAGATACGCAGTATTTT. Translating gives CASSLVLGGGLRSDTQYF.

The V and J genes are TRBV13 and TRBJ1-1, with D unclear. This CDR3 region has 12 residues. Between the trimmed V and J ends, which lost 2 bases and 4 bases, there was a span of 5 bases. Germline CDR1 PRHDT, CDR2 FYEKMQ (reference sequence). As DNA, the CDR3 is TGTGCCAGCAGCTTACTAGGCACTGAAGCTTTCTTT. It is translated as CASSLLGTEAFF.

The chain employs TRBV6-1 and TRBJ2-7, with 8 bases that match TRBD1. The CDR3 runs 15 residues. Germline trimming cut 1 base from V and 2 bases from J; bases unmatched to any gene: 4. Germline assignment: CDR1 MNHNS and CDR2 SASEGT. CDR3 sequence: CASSEEGTGPYEQYF. In DNA form, the CDR3 reads TGTGCCAGCAGTGAAGAGGGGACAGGCCCCTACGAGCAGTACTTC.

In its sample, this clone was seen once. The chain has TRBV19 and TRBJ1-1; no clear D gene. Germline CDR1 LNHDA, CDR2 SQIVND (reference sequence). This CDR3 has 14 amino acids. The V gene lost 9 bases and the J gene lost 4 bases, with 18 bases spanning the gap. This chain's CDR3 is CASLRRERTTEAFF. The CDR3 region has the DNA TGTGCCAGCCTGAGGAGGGAGAGAACCACTGAAGCTTTCTTT. Full variable domain (outside the CDR3, taken from reference TRBV19 and TRBJ1-1): DGGITQSPKYLFRKEGQNVTLSCEQNLNHDAMYWYRQDPGQGLRLIYYSQIVNDFQKGDIAEGYSVSREKKESFPLTVTSAQKNPTAFYLCASLRRERTTEAFFGQGTRLTVV.

V gene TRBV4-2 combines with J gene TRBJ2-7, with 12 bases that match TRBD2. The CDR3 contains 16 residues. Trimming removed 1 base from V and 1 base from J; junction bases left unmatched: 2. Per the germline V gene, CDR1 is LGHNA and CDR2 is YNFKEQ. In DNA, the CDR3 is TGTGCCAGCAGCCAAGGACTAGCGGGGGAGTCCTACGAGCAGTACTTC. Translation: CASSQGLAGESYEQYF.

The chain uses TRBV6-5 and TRBJ2-7; tentative D call: TRBD1 (6 bases). The V end lost 5 bases, the J end lost 2 bases, and 16 bases lay between the germline ends. CDR1 is MNHEY and CDR2 is SVGAGI in the germline V gene. The CDR3 is made up of 15 amino acids. The CDR3 nucleotides are TGTGCCAGCAGTGCCTGGGGGCAGATACCCTACGAGCAGTACTTC. It is translated as CASSAWGQIPYEQYF.

This clone has only one observation. V gene TRBV30 combines with J gene TRBJ2-1, with TRBD2 matching 13 bases. The CDR3 totals 19 residues. Germline CDR1 GTSNPN, CDR2 SVGIG (reference sequence). The junction had 8 bases not matched to a gene; V was cut back by 0 bases and J by 0 bases. CDR3 loop: CAWSVLAGGLISSYNEQFF. The CDR3 nucleotides read TGTGCCTGGAGTGTACTAGCGGGGGGGCTGATAAGCTCCTACAATGAGCAGTTCTTC.

The CDR3 nucleotides read TGTGCCAGCACCCACCCAGGCAGGCACGAGCAGTACTTC. Translation gives CASTHPGRHEQYF. The chain recombines TRBV11-2 with TRBJ2-7; D remains unclear. V dropped 7 bases and J dropped 5 bases, with 15 bases sitting between them. In germline, CDR1 is SGHAT, CDR2 FQNNGV. This CDR3 spans 13 amino acids.

This chain connects TRBV15 to TRBJ2-7; 12 bases map to TRBD2. With 0 bases clipped from V and 4 bases from J, the junction kept 13 bases outside the gene matches. The CDR3 consists of 19 residues. Per the germline V gene, CDR1 is LNHNV and CDR2 is YYDKDF (reference sequence). The CDR3 here is CATSRDHIFLAGGLYEQYF. As DNA, the CDR3 is TGTGCCACCAGCAGAGATCACATATTCCTAGCGGGGGGGTTGTACGAGCAGTACTTC. Together with reference TRBV15 and TRBJ2-7, the CDR3 gives the full variable domain: DAMVIQNPRYQVTQFGKPVTLSCSQTLNHNVMYWYQQKSSQAPKLLFHYYDKDFNNEADTPDNFQSRRPNTSFCFLDIRSPGLGDTAMYLCATSRDHIFLAGGLYEQYFGPGTRLTVT.

V is TRBV6-1 and J is TRBJ2-7; a weak D match, TRBD1 (6 bases). The V and J ends lost 5 bases and 8 bases respectively, with 16 bases between them. There are 13 residues in the CDR3. Germline-derived CDR1 and CDR2 are MNHNS and SASEGT. CDR3 amino acids: CASSLKEQGQQYF. CDR3 nucleotides: TGTGCCAGCAGTCTTAAGGAACAGGGACAGCAGTACTTC.